This T cell receptor beta chain derives from a study of blood T cell repertoires in COVID-19. Per the authors' pipeline: Reference gene primer amplification gave nucleated cell count estimates. TCRdb keeps only in-frame clones here, not all; method: immunoSEQ multiplex PCR. V, J and clone size derive from that table, while D and trimming were established from the DNA sequence. This repertoire shows over 250,000 clones, more than 75% found once; its top ten account for approximately 1.5%. V was clipped by 1 base and J by 0 bases, with 15 bases between them. Germline V gene data show CDR1 as LGHNA and CDR2 as YSLEER. The CDR3 loop spans 18 amino acids.

This receptor was identified in a middle-aged woman who had recovered from COVID-19. V usage is TRBV4-3 and J usage is TRBJ1-4, with D perhaps matching TRBD1 (5 bases). The sequencing input was peripheral blood. The CDR3 loop is CASSQGFFEGATNEKLFF. Here the CDR3 DNA reads TGCGCCAGCAGCCAAGGGTTTTTTGAAGGGGCAACTAATGAAAAACTGTTTTTT.